Listed below are T cell receptor beta chains from one sample, sequenced in a study of blood T cell repertoires in COVID-19. Generated by immunoSEQ multiplex PCR, the TCRdb table keeps only in-frame clones and is missing some. The table lists about 140,000 clones, about 80% of them singletons. The material sequenced was peripheral blood. Source of these receptors: a middle-aged man with acute or convalescent COVID-19. CDR3s include the opening cysteine and the closing phenylalanine or tryptophan. A D gene is named only where the DNA matches it firmly. Not all rows give a size; the values are once, few, many and, for expanded clones, a class.

-	TRBV18	TRBJ1-3	TRBD1	CASSPLGPGTGSGNTIYF	TGTGCCAGCTCACCACTCGGGCCCGGGACAGGGTCTGGAAACACCATATATTTT
-	TRBV4-1	TRBJ2-1	TRBD1	CASSQAQGAGNEQFF	TGCGCCAGCAGCCAAGCACAGGGGGCAGGGAATGAGCAGTTCTTC
-	TRBV6-1	TRBJ2-1	TRBD1	CASSEGAQGAYNEQFF	TGTGCCAGCAGTGAAGGAGCGCAGGGGGCGTACAATGAGCAGTTCTTC
-	TRBV9	TRBJ1-1	-	CASSVDSTEAFF	TGTGCCAGCAGCGTAGATAGCACTGAAGCTTTCTTT
few	TRBV6-1	TRBJ2-5	TRBD1	CASSEHQGASGTQYF	TGTGCCAGCAGTGAACACCAGGGGGCGTCAGGGACCCAGTACTTC
-	TRBV10-2	TRBJ1-1	-	CASIPTENTEAFF	TGCGCCAGCATCCCGACAGAGAACACTGAAGCTTTCTTT
-	TRBV2	TRBJ1-5	TRBD1	CASSQTGVGNQPQHF	TGTGCCAGCAGCCAGACAGGGGTTGGCAATCAGCCCCAGCATTTT
-	TRBV5-1	TRBJ2-5	TRBD2	CASTIAGGQETQYF	TGCGCCAGCACTATAGCGGGGGGCCAAGAGACCCAGTACTTC
-	TRBV18	TRBJ2-5	-	CASSPGLQETQYF	TGTGCCAGCTCACCAGGCCTCCAAGAGACCCAGTACTTC
many	TRBV3-1/TRBV3-2	TRBJ2-2	TRBD2	CASSQGALAGGRTGELFF	TGTGCCAGCAGCCAGGGCGCTCTAGCGGGGGGTCGGACCGGGGAGCTGTTTTTT
few	TRBV30	TRBJ2-5	-	CAWSVGGDQQETQYF	TGTGCCTGGAGTGTAGGAGGGGACCAACAAGAGACCCAGTACTTC
-	TRBV19	TRBJ1-1	-	CASRRFNTEAFF	TGTGCCAGTAGGCGCTTTAACACTGAAGCTTTCTTT
once	TRBV27	TRBJ2-3	-	CASSTYGVDTQYF	TGTGCCAGCAGTACCTATGGTGTGGATACGCAGTATTTT
-	TRBV6-6	TRBJ2-1	TRBD1	CASSRDVPGQGAPEQFF	TGTGCCAGCAGTCGCGACGTCCCGGGACAGGGGGCGCCCGAGCAGTTCTTC
-	TRBV12-3/TRBV12-4	TRBJ1-2	TRBD1	CASSLGGGYGYTF	TGTGCCAGCAGCTTAGGGGGCGGCTATGGCTACACCTTC
-	TRBV12-5	TRBJ2-2	-	CASGLWGLANTGELFF	TGTGCTAGTGGTTTGTGGGGCCTCGCGAACACCGGGGAGCTGTTTTTT
-	TRBV5-4	TRBJ1-2	-	CASSSPTAVNYGYTF	TGTGCCAGCAGCTCCCCCACTGCTGTAAACTATGGCTACACCTTC
few	TRBV30	TRBJ2-1	TRBD2	CAWSNPLAGGYNEQFF	TGTGCCTGGAGTAACCCACTAGCGGGGGGGTACAATGAGCAGTTCTTC
-	TRBV5-4	TRBJ1-2	TRBD1	CASSPGQAKFSNYGYTF	TGTGCCAGCAGCCCTGGACAGGCTAAATTTTCTAACTATGGCTACACCTTC
-	TRBV25-1	TRBJ1-2	TRBD1	CASSRAGTGASGYTF	TGTGCCAGCAGTCGCGCCGGGACAGGGGCGTCTGGCTACACCTTC
-	TRBV11-2	TRBJ1-1	-	CASSLVGSGTEAFF	TGTGCCAGCAGCTTAGTGGGGAGTGGGACTGAAGCTTTCTTT
-	TRBV18	TRBJ2-5	-	CASSYSQTETQYF	TGTGCCAGCTCGTACTCTCAAACAGAGACCCAGTACTTC
-	TRBV18	TRBJ2-3	-	CASSQGDRDTDTQYF	TGTGCCAGCTCGCAGGGTGACAGAGACACAGATACGCAGTATTTT
-	TRBV5-1	TRBJ2-3	TRBD1	CASSLDRAHTDTQYF	TGCGCCAGCAGCTTAGACAGGGCTCACACAGATACGCAGTATTTT
few	TRBV5-1	TRBJ1-1	-	CASRGDGLGNTEAFF	TGCGCCAGCCGAGGTGACGGGTTAGGAAACACTGAAGCTTTCTTT
-	TRBV15	TRBJ2-1	-	CATSVSPLLASEQFF	TGTGCCACCAGCGTCTCCCCCCTACTAGCCAGTGAGCAGTTCTTC
-	TRBV5-6	TRBJ1-1	TRBD1	CASSETGGPYTEAFF	TGTGCCAGCAGTGAGACAGGGGGCCCGTACACTGAAGCTTTCTTT
-	TRBV24-1	TRBJ2-1	TRBD1	CATSDDRVNEQFF	TGTGCCACCAGTGATGACAGGGTCAATGAGCAGTTCTTC
-	TRBV6-5	TRBJ1-1	TRBD1	CASTGQGNTEAFF	TGTGCCAGCACTGGACAGGGGAACACTGAAGCTTTCTTT
-	TRBV7-2	TRBJ2-1	TRBD1	CASSSRTGGHNEQFF	TGTGCCAGCAGTTCCCGGACAGGGGGCCACAATGAGCAGTTCTTC
-	TRBV3-1/TRBV3-2	TRBJ1-1	TRBD1	CASSRKTGGDARWTEAFF	TGTGCCAGCAGCCGGAAGACAGGGGGCGACGCTCGTTGGACTGAAGCTTTCTTT
-	TRBV7-8	TRBJ1-1	-	CASSFGMAGPEAFF	TGTGCCAGCAGCTTTGGAATGGCAGGGCCTGAAGCTTTCTTT
once	TRBV1	TRBJ1-5	-	CTSFTGGNQPQHF	TGCACCAGCTTCACAGGGGGCAATCAGCCCCAGCATTTT
-	TRBV24-1	TRBJ1-2	-	CATSDSPGLYGYTF	TGTGCCACCAGTGATTCCCCAGGGCTCTATGGCTACACCTTC
-	TRBV10-3	TRBJ2-3	TRBD1	CAISVGTGVTDTQYF	TGTGCCATCAGTGTGGGGACAGGGGTCACAGATACGCAGTATTTT
-	TRBV1	TRBJ1-4	-	CTSSHDPISREANEKLFF	TGCACCAGCAGCCACGATCCTATATCCAGGGAGGCTAATGAAAAACTGTTTTTT
-	TRBV5-1	TRBJ1-1	-	CASSLDGQNKAFF	TGCGCCAGCAGCTTGGATGGACAGAATAAAGCTTTCTTT
-	TRBV19	TRBJ1-1	-	CASRVGTLNTEAFF	TGTGCCAGTAGGGTCGGGACACTGAACACTGAAGCTTTCTTT
-	TRBV9	TRBJ1-3	TRBD1	CASSDGTAGNTIYF	TGTGCCAGCAGCGACGGGACAGCTGGAAACACCATATATTTT